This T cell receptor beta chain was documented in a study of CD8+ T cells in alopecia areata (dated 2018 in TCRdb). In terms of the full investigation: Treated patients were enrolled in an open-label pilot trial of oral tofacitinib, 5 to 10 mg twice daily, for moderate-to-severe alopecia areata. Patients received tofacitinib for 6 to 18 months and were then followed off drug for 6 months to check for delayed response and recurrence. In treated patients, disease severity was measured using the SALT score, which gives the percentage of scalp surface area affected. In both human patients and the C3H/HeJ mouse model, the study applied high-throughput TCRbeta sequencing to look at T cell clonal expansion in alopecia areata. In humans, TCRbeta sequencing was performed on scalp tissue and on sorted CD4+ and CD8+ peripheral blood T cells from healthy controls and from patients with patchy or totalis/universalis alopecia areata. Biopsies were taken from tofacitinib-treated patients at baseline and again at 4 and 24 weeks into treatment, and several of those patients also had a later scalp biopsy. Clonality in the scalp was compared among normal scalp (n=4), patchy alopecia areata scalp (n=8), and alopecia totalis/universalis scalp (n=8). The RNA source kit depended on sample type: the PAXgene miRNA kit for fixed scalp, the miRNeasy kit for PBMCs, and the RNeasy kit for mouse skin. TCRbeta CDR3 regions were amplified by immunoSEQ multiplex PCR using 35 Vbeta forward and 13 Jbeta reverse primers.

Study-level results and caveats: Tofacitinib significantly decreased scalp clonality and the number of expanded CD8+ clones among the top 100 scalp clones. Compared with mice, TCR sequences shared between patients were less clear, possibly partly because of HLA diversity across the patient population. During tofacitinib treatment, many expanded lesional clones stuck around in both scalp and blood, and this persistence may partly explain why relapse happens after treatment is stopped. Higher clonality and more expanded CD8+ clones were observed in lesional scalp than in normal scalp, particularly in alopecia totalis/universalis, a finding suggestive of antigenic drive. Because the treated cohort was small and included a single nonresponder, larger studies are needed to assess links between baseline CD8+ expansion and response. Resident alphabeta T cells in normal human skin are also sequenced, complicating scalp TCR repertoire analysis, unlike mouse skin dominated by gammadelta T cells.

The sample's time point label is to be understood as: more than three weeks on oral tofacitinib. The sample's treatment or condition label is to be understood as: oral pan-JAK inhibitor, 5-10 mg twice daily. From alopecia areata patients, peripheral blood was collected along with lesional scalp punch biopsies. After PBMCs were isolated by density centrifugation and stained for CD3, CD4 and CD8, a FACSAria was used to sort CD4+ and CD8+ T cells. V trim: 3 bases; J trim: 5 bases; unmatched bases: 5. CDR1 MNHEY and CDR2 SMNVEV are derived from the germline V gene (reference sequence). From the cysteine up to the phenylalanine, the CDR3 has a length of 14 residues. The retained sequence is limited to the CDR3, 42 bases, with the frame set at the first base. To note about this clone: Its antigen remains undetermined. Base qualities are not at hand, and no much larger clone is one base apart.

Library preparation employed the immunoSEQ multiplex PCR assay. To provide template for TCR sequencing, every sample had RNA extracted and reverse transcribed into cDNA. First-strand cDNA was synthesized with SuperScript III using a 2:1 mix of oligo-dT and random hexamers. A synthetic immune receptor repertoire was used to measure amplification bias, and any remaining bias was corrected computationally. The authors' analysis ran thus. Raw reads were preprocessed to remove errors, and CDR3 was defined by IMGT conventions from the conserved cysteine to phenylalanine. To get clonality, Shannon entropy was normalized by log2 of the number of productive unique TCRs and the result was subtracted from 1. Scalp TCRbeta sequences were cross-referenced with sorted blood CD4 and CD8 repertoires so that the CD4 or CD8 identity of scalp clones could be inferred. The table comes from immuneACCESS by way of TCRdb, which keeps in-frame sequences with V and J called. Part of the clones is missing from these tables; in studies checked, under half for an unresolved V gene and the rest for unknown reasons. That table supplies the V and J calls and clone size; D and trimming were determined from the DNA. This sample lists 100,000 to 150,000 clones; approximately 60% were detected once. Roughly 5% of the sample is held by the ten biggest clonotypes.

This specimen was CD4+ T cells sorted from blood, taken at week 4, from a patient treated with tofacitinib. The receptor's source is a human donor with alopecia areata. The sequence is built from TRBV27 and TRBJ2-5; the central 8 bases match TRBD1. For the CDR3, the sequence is CASSFDRGEETQYF. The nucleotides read TGTGCCAGCAGTTTTGACAGGGGAGAGGAGACCCAGTACTTC.